The TCR beta chain described here comes from a study of cytomegalovirus exposure and HLA in healthy donors. The study's findings and limits: For cytomegalovirus status, the classifier reportedly gave diagnoses with high specificity and sensitivity. Earlier findings revealed that most TCR beta V segments proved productive either about 90% or about 30% of the time. When a later analysis compared HLA-associated TCR beta chains with equally common others, the HLA-associated chains turned out to be more clonally expanded and to have lower generation probabilities.

The study ran its PCR with 60 Vbeta and 13 Jbeta primers. TCRdb keeps only in-frame clones here, not all; method: immunoSEQ multiplex PCR. In the table there are about 140,000 clones, approximately 87% of which are singletons. This clone was picked up one time. Its antigen is undetermined. In germline, CDR1 is WNHNN, CDR2 SYGVQD (reference sequence). The CDR3 consists of 15 residues. The ends lost 3 bases at V and 1 base at J; junction bases unmatched: 0. Every donor was a healthy person donating bone marrow. The sample was PBMCs. This TCR was recovered from a man aged 40-50 years in good health and CMV-seronegative. This chain links TRBV10-1 with TRBJ2-3, with 11 bases identical to TRBD2. CDR3 loop: CASSELAGGTDTQYF. The CDR3 nucleotides read TGCGCCAGCAGTGAACTAGCGGGGGGCACAGATACGCAGTATTTT.